The clone carrying this T cell receptor (beta chain) has only a few counts. No antigen is known for it. The CDR3 loop spans 15 amino acids. Deletions cut 8 bases from V and 1 base from J, with 15 bases between. Germline CDR1 reads MNHEY; CDR2 reads SVGEGT. This record belongs to a study of T cells after yellow fever vaccination. Study overall: SMART-Seq v4 Ultra Low Input served to prepare low-cell-number fractions. Notes on the study in general: On re-exposure, the response was weaker but peaked faster, at day 5 versus 15. Primary-vaccination clones mostly resurfaced post-booster (96% CD4, roughly 90% CD8).

TCR cDNA, made by 5'RACE template switching, carried an added universal primer site and UMIs. MiXCR, applied by TCRdb to the 5' RACE reads, yields one record per CDR3 protein. The sample contains about 340,000 distinct CDR3 sequences, more than 8.5% of which appear only once. The TCR originated in a man younger than 35 who received the YFV17D yellow fever vaccine. The chain carries TRBV6-2 or TRBV6-3 and TRBJ2-1, with unresolved D. Here the sequenced sample was PBMCs, taken on the day of the first yellow fever vaccination. The CDR3 is CASGPGSPSYNEQFF. The CDR3, as DNA: TGTGCCAGCGGTCCAGGTTCTCCGTCCTACAATGAGCAGTTCTTC.